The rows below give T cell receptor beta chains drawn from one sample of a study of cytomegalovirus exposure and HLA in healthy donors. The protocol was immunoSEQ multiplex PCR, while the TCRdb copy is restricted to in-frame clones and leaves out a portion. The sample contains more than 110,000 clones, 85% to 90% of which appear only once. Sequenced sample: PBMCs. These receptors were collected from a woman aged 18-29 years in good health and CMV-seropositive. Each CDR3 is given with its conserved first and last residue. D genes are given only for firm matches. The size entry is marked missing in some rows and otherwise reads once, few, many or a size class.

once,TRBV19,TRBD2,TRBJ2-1,CASSIRSSGIYNEQFF,TGTGCCAGTAGTATCCGATCTAGCGGGATCTACAATGAGCAGTTCTTC
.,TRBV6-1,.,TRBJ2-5,CASSEVSVTQQETQYF,TGTGCCAGCAGTGAAGTCTCGGTCACTCAACAAGAGACCCAGTACTTC
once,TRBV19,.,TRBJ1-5,CASSIGAFNQPQHF,TGTGCCAGTAGTATAGGGGCCTTCAATCAGCCCCAGCATTTT
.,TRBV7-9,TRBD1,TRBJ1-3,CASSSTTGAGNTIYF,TGTGCCAGCAGCTCTACTACAGGGGCAGGAAACACCATATATTTT
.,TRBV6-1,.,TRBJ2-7,CASSEGPPYEQYF,TGTGCCAGCAGTGAAGGGCCCCCCTACGAGCAGTACTTC
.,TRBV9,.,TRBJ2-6,CASSVEGSGANVLTF,TGTGCCAGCAGCGTGGAGGGGTCTGGGGCCAACGTCCTGACTTTC
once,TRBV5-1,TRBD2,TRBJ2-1,CASSPIVAGSNEQFF,TGCGCCAGCAGCCCTATAGTAGCGGGCTCCAATGAGCAGTTCTTC
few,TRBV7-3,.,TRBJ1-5,CASSSPPRSNQPQHF,TGTGCCAGCAGCTCTCCCCCCCGTAGCAATCAGCCCCAGCATTTT
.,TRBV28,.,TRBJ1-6,CASSPPEGSSYNSPLHF,TGTGCCAGCAGCCCTCCGGAGGGGAGCTCCTATAATTCACCCCTCCACTTT
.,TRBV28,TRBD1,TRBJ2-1,CASSLSLTWTGGLDNEQFF,TGTGCCAGCAGTTTATCCCTAACCTGGACAGGGGGCTTGGACAATGAGCAGTTCTTC
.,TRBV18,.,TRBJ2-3,CASSPGSTDTQYF,TGTGCCAGCTCCCCCGGTAGCACAGATACGCAGTATTTT
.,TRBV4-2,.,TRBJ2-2,CASSQWSSTGELFF,TGTGCCAGCAGCCAATGGTCGAGCACCGGGGAGCTGTTTTTT
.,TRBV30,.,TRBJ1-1,CAWSELEGGEAFF,TGTGCCTGGAGTGAGTTGGAGGGCGGTGAAGCTTTCTTT
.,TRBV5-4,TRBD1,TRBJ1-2,CASSLGDRPGYTF,TGTGCCAGCAGCTTGGGGGACAGGCCGGGCTACACCTTC
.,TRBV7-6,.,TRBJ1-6,CASSLKAEPTINSPLHF,TGTGCCAGCAGCTTGAAAGCGGAACCGACAATTAATTCACCCCTCCACTTT
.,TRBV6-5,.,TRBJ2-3,CASREGIEDTQYF,TGTGCCAGCAGGGAGGGAATAGAAGATACGCAGTATTTT
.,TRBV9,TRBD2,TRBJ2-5,CASSVGSWTSEETQYF,TGTGCCAGCAGCGTAGGGTCTTGGACTAGTGAAGAGACCCAGTACTTC